These 18 T cell receptor beta chains came from one sample sequenced in a study of cytomegalovirus exposure and HLA in healthy donors. Profiling relied on immunoSEQ multiplex PCR, and the TCRdb table lists in-frame clones only, not all of them. The table records about 250,000 clones, about 87% of them present only once. The sample was PBMCs. These receptors all stem from a man in his late teens or twenties in good health and CMV-seronegative.

The chain links TRBV11-2 to TRBJ1-4; tentative D call: TRBD1 (6 bases). Trimming stripped 2 bases from V and 9 bases from J, with 19 bases between. CDR1 is SGHAT and CDR2 is FQNNGV in the germline V gene. There are 16 residues in the CDR3. In nucleotides, the CDR3 is TGTGCCAGCAGCTTACGGTCCACAGGGAAATTGAAAAAACTGTTTTTT. As protein: CASSLRSTGKLKKLFF.

This chain's CDR3 is CASSWSGAFGTRDYEQYF. The CDR3 bases are TGTGCCAGCAGCTGGTCAGGGGCGTTCGGGACTAGAGACTACGAGCAGTACTTC. The rearrangement uses TRBV5-6 and TRBJ2-7, with TRBD2 matching over 8 bases. Germline V gene data show CDR1 as SGHDT and CDR2 as YYEEEE. Trimming removed 3 bases from V and 3 bases from J; junction bases left unmatched: 17. This CDR3 comprises 18 residues. Complete variable domain (other parts from reference TRBV5-6 and TRBJ2-7): DAGVTQSPTHLIKTRGQQVTLRCSPKSGHDTVSWYQQALGQGPQFIFQYYEEEERQRGNFPDRFSGHQFPNYSSELNVNALLLGDSALYLCASSWSGAFGTRDYEQYFGPGTRLTVT.

On this clone itself: The sample has other DNA sequences that encode this CDR3 too. The CDR3 spells CASSGTSGQETQYF. The CDR3 DNA reads TGTGCCAGCAGCGGCACTAGCGGCCAAGAGACCCAGTACTTC. This chain links TRBV2 with TRBJ2-5; TRBD2 matches at 8 bases. Germline V CDR1 and CDR2: SNHLY, FYNNEI. The J segment lost 1 base and the V segment lost 6 bases, leaving 4 bases of the junction unmatched. This CDR3 region has 14 residues. Full variable domain (outside the CDR3, taken from reference TRBV2 and TRBJ2-5): EPEVTQTPSHQVTQMGQEVILRCVPISNHLYFYWYRQILGQKVEFLVSFYNNEISEKSEIFDDQFSVERPDGSNFTLKIRSTKLEDSAMYFCASSGTSGQETQYFGPGTRLLVL.

The chain is built from TRBV15 and TRBJ1-5; 9 nucleotides match TRBD1. This CDR3 is 18 amino acids long. The V segment lost 2 bases and the J segment 4 bases; nucleotides outside the gene matches: 12. The germline CDR1 and CDR2 sequences are LNHNV and YYDKDF (reference sequence). CDR3 nucleotides: TGTGCCACCAGCAGAAATAACTACAGGGGGCTAGGGAATCAGCCCCAGCATTTT. It is translated as CATSRNNYRGLGNQPQHF.

In its sample, this clone was seen a few times. The chain couples TRBV6-5 to TRBJ2-3; D gene uncertain. CDR1 is MNHEY, CDR2 SVGAGI, per germline. The CDR3 is 13 residues long. V shed 2 bases and J shed 5 bases, with 8 bases lying between them. Written as DNA, the CDR3 is TGTGCCAGCAGTTACATAGTTGGAGATACGCAGTATTTT. It translates to CASSYIVGDTQYF.

CDR3 residues: CASSVGPARGELFF. The DNA of the CDR3 is TGTGCCAGCAGCGTAGGCCCTGCGCGGGGGGAGCTGTTTTTT. The V and J genes are TRBV9 and TRBJ2-2; D gene ambiguous. Trimming cost V 0 bases and J 8 bases, with 11 bases left between them. The germline CDR1 and CDR2 sequences are SGDLS and YYNGEE. CDR3 size: 14 residues.

Only one count was recorded for this clone. The chain employs TRBV21-1 and TRBJ2-3; TRBD2, the table's D call, lacks a check against the DNA. TRBV21-1 is deemed a pseudogene. There are 19 residues in the CDR3. CDR3 residues: CASSSKWRGTYSSTDTQYF. The CDR3 DNA reads as TGTGCCAGCAGCAGTAAGTGGCGGGGGACTTATTCTAGCACAGATACGCAGTATTTT.

V is TRBV18 and J is TRBJ2-7; 7 nucleotides match TRBD2. CDR3 size: 15 residues. CDR1 and CDR2 from the germline V gene are KGHSH and LQKENI. J was trimmed by 1 base and V by 5 bases; bases with no gene match: 8. CDR3 in amino acids: CASSWGLAGSYEQYF. The CDR3 bases are TGTGCCAGCTCATGGGGTTTAGCGGGTTCCTACGAGCAGTACTTC.

The rearrangement links TRBV28 to TRBJ2-1; TRBD2 is a possible D gene (5 bases). Germline values: CDR1 MDHEN, CDR2 SYDVKM. CDR3 size: 12 residues. Deletions cut 9 bases from V and 4 bases from J, with 10 bases between. CDR3 in amino acids: CASTRAYNEQFF. For the CDR3, the DNA is TGTGCCAGTACTAGGGCTTACAATGAGCAGTTCTTC.

The V gene is TRBV9, the J gene TRBJ2-5, with D uncertain. Germline lookup yields CDR1 SGDLS and CDR2 YYNGEE. Trimming cost V 3 bases and J 9 bases, with 12 bases left between them. CDR3 length equals 12 residues. In DNA form, the CDR3 reads TGTGCCAGCAGCGGTTTTTTGGAGCCCCAGTACTTC. This codes for CASSGFLEPQYF. The full variable domain, rest sourced from reference TRBV9 and TRBJ2-5, is DSGVTQTPKHLITATGQRVTLRCSPRSGDLSVYWYQQSLDQGLQFLIQYYNGEERAKGNILERFSAQQFPDLHSELNLSSLELGDSALYFCASSGFLEPQYFGPGTRLLVL.

In DNA, the CDR3 is TGCGCCAGCAGCCCCAAGGTAGCAGTCCAATACGAGCAGTACTTC. Translation gives CASSPKVAVQYEQYF. The rearrangement joins TRBV4-1 to TRBJ2-7; D ambiguous. Germline V lookup: CDR1 MGHRA, CDR2 YSYEKL. The CDR3 is 15 amino acids. Trimming removed 4 bases from V and 4 bases from J, with 17 bases in between.

This chain joins TRBV27 and TRBJ2-3; D possibly corresponds to TRBD2 (6 bases). The ends were cut back, 2 bases at V and 10 bases at J, with 16 bases in the middle. Per germline, CDR1 MNHEY and CDR2 SMNVEV (reference sequence). The CDR3 loop spans 14 amino acids. CDR3 coding DNA: TGTGCCAGCAGTTTAAGGGGACTGGTCCTCTCGCAGTATTTT. This gives the protein CASSLRGLVLSQYF.

The J gene is TRBJ2-7, the V gene TRBV5-4; 10 bases align to TRBD2. Per the germline V gene, CDR1 is SGHNT and CDR2 is YYREEE (reference sequence). Trimming cost V 3 bases and J 2 bases; bases outside gene matches: 2. CDR3 size: 14 residues. The CDR3 nucleotides are TGTGCCAGCAGCTCAAGCGGGAGGGCCTACGAGCAGTACTTC. Amino acids: CASSSSGRAYEQYF.

This clone is a singleton in its sample. V usage is TRBV2 and J usage is TRBJ1-6, with 10 bases that match TRBD1. Trimming cost V 8 bases and J 9 bases; bases outside gene matches: 7. The germline V gene encodes CDR1 SNHLY and CDR2 FYNNEI. The CDR3 loop spans 14 amino acids. The chain's CDR3 is CASASGTGVSPLHF. CDR3 sequence (DNA): TGTGCCAGCGCTTCCGGGACAGGGGTTTCACCCCTCCACTTT.

The V gene is TRBV4-1, the J gene TRBJ2-2; no clear D. Germline loops: CDR1 MGHRA, CDR2 YSYEKL. Trimming removed 4 bases at V and 7 bases at J, with 13 bases between. The CDR3 loop spans 14 amino acids. The CDR3 spells CASSPPGWNGELFF. CDR3 bases: TGCGCCAGCAGCCCCCCAGGTTGGAACGGGGAGCTGTTTTTT.

This clone showed up just once. The chain employs TRBV28 and TRBJ2-5; tentative D call: TRBD1 (6 bases). The CDR3 runs to 13 residues. V lost 7 bases, J lost 5 bases, and 14 bases lay in between. Germline V lookup: CDR1 MDHEN, CDR2 SYDVKM. The CDR3 sequence: CASNTGMRETQYF. Written as DNA, the CDR3 is TGTGCCAGCAACACAGGGATGCGGGAGACCCAGTACTTC.

This clone appeared once. The chain links TRBV7-9 to TRBJ1-2, with 7 bases aligning to TRBD1. J gave up 3 bases and V 5 bases, and 6 bases lay outside the gene matches. Germline loops: CDR1 SEHNR, CDR2 FQNEAQ (reference sequence). The CDR3 is made up of 14 amino acids. The CDR3 DNA sequence: TGTGCCAGCAGCCCTCAGGGGGTTTACTATGGCTACACCTTC. Residues: CASSPQGVYYGYTF.

V and J are TRBV18 and TRBJ1-4; the match to TRBD1 covers 10 bases. Germline V gene lookup returns CDR1 KGHSH and CDR2 LQKENI. J gave up 5 bases and V 0 bases, and 0 bases lay outside the gene matches. The CDR3 is 15 amino acids. CDR3 protein: CASSPPGQGNEKLFF. CDR3 DNA: TGTGCCAGCTCACCACCGGGACAGGGGAATGAAAAACTGTTTTTT.